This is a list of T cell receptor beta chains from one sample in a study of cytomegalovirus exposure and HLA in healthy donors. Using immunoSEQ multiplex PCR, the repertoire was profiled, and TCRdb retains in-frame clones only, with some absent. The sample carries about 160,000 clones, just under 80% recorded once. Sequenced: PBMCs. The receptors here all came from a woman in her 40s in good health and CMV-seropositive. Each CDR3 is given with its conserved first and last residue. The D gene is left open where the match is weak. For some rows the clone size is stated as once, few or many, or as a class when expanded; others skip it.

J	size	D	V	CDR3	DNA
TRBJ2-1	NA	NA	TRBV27	CASNTGTEQFF	TGTGCCAGCAATACCGGGACAGAGCAGTTCTTC
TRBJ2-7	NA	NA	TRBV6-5	CASSYSLDSSYEQYF	TGTGCCAGCAGTTACTCGCTGGACTCTTCCTACGAGCAGTACTTC
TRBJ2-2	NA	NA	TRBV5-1	CASSARFGELFF	TGCGCCAGCAGCGCCCGGTTCGGGGAGCTGTTTTTT
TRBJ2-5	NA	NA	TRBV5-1	CASGYDGGQTQYF	TGCGCCAGCGGATATGACGGGGGTCAGACCCAGTACTTC
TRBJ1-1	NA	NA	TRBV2	CASRSPRGISEAFF	TGTGCCAGCAGGAGCCCCCGGGGAATCTCTGAAGCTTTCTTT
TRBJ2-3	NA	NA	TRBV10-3	CAISTQAPKSTDTQYF	TGTGCCATCAGTACCCAAGCCCCAAAGAGCACAGATACGCAGTATTTT
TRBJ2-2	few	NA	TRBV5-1	CASSLVAGELFF	TGCGCCAGCAGCTTGGTAGCCGGGGAGCTGTTTTTT
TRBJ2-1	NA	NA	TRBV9	CASSVEAITYNEQFF	TGTGCCAGCAGCGTCGAGGCTATTACCTACAATGAGCAGTTCTTC
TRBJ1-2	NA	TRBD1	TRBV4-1	CASSQGGTAHYGYTF	TGCGCCAGCAGCCAAGGCGGGACAGCCCACTATGGCTACACCTTC
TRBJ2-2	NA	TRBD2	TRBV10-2	CASGTSDGELFF	TGCGCCAGCGGCACTAGCGACGGGGAGCTGTTTTTT
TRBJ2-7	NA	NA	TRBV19	CASKGQSGEQYF	TGTGCCAGTAAGGGACAAAGCGGCGAGCAGTACTTC
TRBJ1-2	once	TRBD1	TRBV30	CAWSVPVTGGNYGYTF	TGTGCCTGGAGTGTACCCGTGACAGGGGGAAACTATGGCTACACCTTC
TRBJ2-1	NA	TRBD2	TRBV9	CASSGLANYYNEQFF	TGTGCCAGCAGCGGACTAGCGAACTACTACAATGAGCAGTTCTTC
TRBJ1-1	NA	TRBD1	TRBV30	CAWSWTGDTEAFF	TGTGCCTGGAGTTGGACAGGGGACACTGAAGCTTTCTTT
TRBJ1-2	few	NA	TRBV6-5	CASSSGTPNYGYTF	TGTGCCAGCAGTTCCGGGACTCCGAACTATGGCTACACCTTC
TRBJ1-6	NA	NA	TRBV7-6	CASSLTARGSPLHF	TGTGCCAGCAGCTTGACGGCCAGGGGTTCACCCCTCCACTTT
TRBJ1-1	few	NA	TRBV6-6	CASSGAGRTEAFF	TGTGCCAGCAGTGGGGCGGGGAGAACTGAAGCTTTCTTT
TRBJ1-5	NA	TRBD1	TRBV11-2	CASSGRDRGRGQPQHF	TGTGCCAGCAGCGGGAGGGACAGGGGAAGAGGGCAGCCCCAGCATTTT
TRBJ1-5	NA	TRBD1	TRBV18	CASSPGQGVYNQPQHF	TGTGCCAGCTCGCCGGGACAGGGGGTTTACAATCAGCCCCAGCATTTT
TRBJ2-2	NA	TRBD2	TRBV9	CASSGASGGAGELFF	TGTGCCAGCAGCGGGGCTAGCGGGGGGGCCGGGGAGCTGTTTTTT
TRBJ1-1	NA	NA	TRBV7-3	CASSLTVAGTEAFF	TGTGCCAGCAGCTTAACGGTTGCGGGAACTGAAGCTTTCTTT
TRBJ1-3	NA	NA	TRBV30	CAWWSGSARTLAGRSGNTIYF	TGTGCCTGGTGGAGCGGGAGTGCTCGGACGTTAGCTGGCCGCTCTGGAAACACCATATATTTT
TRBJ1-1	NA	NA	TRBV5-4	CASSSVRENTEAFF	TGTGCCAGCAGCTCCGTGAGAGAGAACACTGAAGCTTTCTTT
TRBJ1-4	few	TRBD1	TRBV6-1	CASYPGQWDEKLFF	TGTGCCAGTTACCCGGGACAGTGGGATGAAAAACTGTTTTTT
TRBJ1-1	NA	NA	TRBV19	CASSILSGNTEAFF	TGTGCCAGTAGTATATTGTCAGGGAACACTGAAGCTTTCTTT
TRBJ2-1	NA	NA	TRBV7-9	CASSLEGNRVSYNEQFF	TGTGCCAGCAGCTTAGAAGGTAACAGGGTATCCTACAATGAGCAGTTCTTC
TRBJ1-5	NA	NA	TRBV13	CASSSGQGLDQPQHF	TGTGCCAGCAGCTCCGGACAAGGGCTTGATCAGCCCCAGCATTTT
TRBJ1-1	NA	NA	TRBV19	CASIREGRSENTEAFF	TGTGCCAGTATTAGGGAGGGGCGATCCGAGAACACTGAAGCTTTCTTT
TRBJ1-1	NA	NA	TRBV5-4	CASSRGLRGADTEAFF	TGTGCCAGCAGCCGGGGTTTGCGGGGGGCGGACACTGAAGCTTTCTTT
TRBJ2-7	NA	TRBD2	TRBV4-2	CASSLQSGLVIYEQYF	TGTGCCAGCAGCCTACAGTCGGGACTAGTTATCTACGAGCAGTACTTC
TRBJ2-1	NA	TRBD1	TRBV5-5	CASSLGTGTTNEQFF	TGTGCCAGCAGCCTGGGGACAGGGACTACCAATGAGCAGTTCTTC
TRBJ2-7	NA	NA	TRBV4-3	CASSQDSGYEQYF	TGCGCCAGCAGCCAAGACTCGGGCTACGAGCAGTACTTC
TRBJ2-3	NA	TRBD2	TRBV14	CASSQDLLGRGDTDTQYF	TGTGCCAGCAGCCAAGACCTCCTCGGGCGGGGGGACACAGATACGCAGTATTTT
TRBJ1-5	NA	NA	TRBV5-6	CASSLWGLDQPQHF	TGTGCCAGCAGCTTGTGGGGGCTTGATCAGCCCCAGCATTTT
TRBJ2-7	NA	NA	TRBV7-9	CASSLPTYGAPGEQYF	TGTGCCAGCAGCTTACCCACCTATGGGGCGCCAGGCGAGCAGTACTTC
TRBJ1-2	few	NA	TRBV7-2	CASSLDRRSNYGYTF	TGTGCCAGCAGCTTAGACAGGCGCTCTAACTATGGCTACACCTTC
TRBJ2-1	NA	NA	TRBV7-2	CASSASGNSYNEQFF	TGTGCCAGCAGCGCGAGCGGTAACTCCTACAATGAGCAGTTCTTC
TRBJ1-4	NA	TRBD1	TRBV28	CASSLTGGEKLFF	TGTGCCAGCAGTTTGACAGGGGGTGAAAAACTGTTTTTT
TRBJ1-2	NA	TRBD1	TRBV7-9	CASSHGTGVSYGYTF	TGTGCCAGCAGCCACGGGACAGGGGTGTCCTATGGCTACACCTTC
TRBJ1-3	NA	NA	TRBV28	CASSLTTRFGNTIYF	TGTGCCAGCAGTTTAACGACTCGCTTTGGAAACACCATATATTTT
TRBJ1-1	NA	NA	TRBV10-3	CAISESPWQVNTEAFF	TGTGCCATCAGTGAGTCGCCCTGGCAGGTGAACACTGAAGCTTTCTTT
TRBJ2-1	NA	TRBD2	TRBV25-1	CASSEPRAGVIEQFF	TGTGCCAGCAGTGAACCGAGGGCGGGGGTTATTGAGCAGTTCTTC
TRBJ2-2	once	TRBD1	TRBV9	CASSKEGGQGIGELFF	TGTGCCAGCAGCAAGGAGGGGGGACAGGGAATCGGGGAGCTGTTTTTT
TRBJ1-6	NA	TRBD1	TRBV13	CASSLTGRNSPLHF	TGTGCCAGCAGCCTGACAGGGCGAAACTCACCCCTCCACTTT
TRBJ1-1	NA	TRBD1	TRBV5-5	CASSLAFIGDRAIEAFF	TGTGCCAGCAGCTTGGCCTTCATTGGGGACAGGGCGATTGAAGCTTTCTTT
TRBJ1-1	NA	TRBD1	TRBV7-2	CASSFDRGRNTEAFF	TGTGCCAGCAGCTTTGACAGGGGGCGGAACACTGAAGCTTTCTTT
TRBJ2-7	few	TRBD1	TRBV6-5	CASSQGQVSSYEQYF	TGTGCCAGCAGCCAAGGACAGGTCAGCTCCTACGAGCAGTACTTC
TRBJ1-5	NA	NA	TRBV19	CASSIDSGTVNQPQHF	TGTGCCAGTAGTATTGATTCTGGTACAGTCAATCAGCCCCAGCATTTT
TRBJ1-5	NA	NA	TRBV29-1	CSAAVGLGNQPQHF	TGCAGCGCCGCCGTAGGCCTAGGCAATCAGCCCCAGCATTTT
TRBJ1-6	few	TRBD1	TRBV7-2	CASSFFRDRGINSPLHF	TGTGCCAGCAGCTTTTTCCGGGACAGGGGGATTAATTCACCCCTCCACTTT
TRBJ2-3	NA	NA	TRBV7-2	CASSSGYTDTQYF	TGTGCCAGCAGCTCGGGGTACACAGATACGCAGTATTTT
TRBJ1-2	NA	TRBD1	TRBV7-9	CASSFGQDYGYTF	TGTGCCAGCAGCTTCGGACAGGACTATGGCTACACCTTC
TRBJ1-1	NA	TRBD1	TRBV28	CASNTDRAEAFF	TGTGCCAGCAACACGGACAGGGCTGAAGCTTTCTTT